One and the same sample provided the 24 T cell receptor beta chains below, sequenced in a study of T cell changes during pregnancy in multiple sclerosis. The protocol was immunoSEQ multiplex PCR, while the TCRdb copy is restricted to in-frame clones and leaves out a portion. The data contain roughly 41,000 clones, roughly 90% of them singletons. The sample in question was CD8+ T cells from peripheral blood mononuclear cells, obtained in the third trimester of pregnancy. These receptors came from a female donor with multiple sclerosis, enrolled in a pregnancy study.

The chain employs TRBV14 and TRBJ1-1; weak D call: TRBD1 (6 bases). The germline V gene has CDR1 SGHDN and CDR2 FVKESK. This CDR3 has 16 amino acids. Trimming stripped 3 bases from V and 1 base from J, with 15 bases between. CDR3 amino acids: CASSHLGDTRNTEAFF. The DNA of the CDR3 is TGTGCCAGCAGCCACCTTGGGGACACTCGGAACACTGAAGCTTTCTTT.

V usage is TRBV15 and J usage is TRBJ2-2; TRBD1 aligns across 10 bases. CDR3 length: 16 amino acids. V lost 3 bases and J lost 7; bases outside the gene matches: 8. Germline CDR1 reads LNHNV; CDR2 reads YYDKDF (reference sequence). The chain's CDR3 is CATSRETGGGGGELFF. CDR3 DNA sequence: TGTGCCACCAGCAGGGAGACAGGGGGCGGTGGCGGGGAGCTGTTTTTT.

The chain recombines TRBV19 with TRBJ1-1; 10 bases line up with TRBD1. V shed 5 bases and J 1 base; nucleotides not matched to a gene: 1. CDR1 and CDR2 from the germline V gene are LNHDA and SQIVND (reference sequence). The CDR3 is made up of 14 amino acids. Written as DNA, the CDR3 is TGTGCCAGTAGTGACAGGGGGCCGAACACTGAAGCTTTCTTT. Translated, it gives CASSDRGPNTEAFF.

The rearrangement links TRBV21-1 to TRBJ1-5. TRBV21-1 represents a pseudogene. This CDR3 has 18 residues. Written as DNA, the CDR3 is TGTGCCAGCAGCAAAAGGGACTTCAGGAAGGTGTGGAGTCAGCCCCAGCATTTT. Amino acids: CASSKRDFRKVWSQPQHF.

The V gene is TRBV2, the J gene TRBJ2-3, with 7 bases lining up with TRBD1. V lost 3 bases and J lost 3; bases outside the gene matches: 9. Per germline, CDR1 SNHLY and CDR2 FYNNEI. CDR3 length equals 16 residues. In DNA form, the CDR3 reads TGTGCCAGCAGTGATTTTGAGGGGGCAAGTACAGATACGCAGTATTTT. Amino acid sequence: CASSDFEGASTDTQYF.

The chain uses TRBV6-5 and TRBJ1-2; D not certain. This CDR3 comprises 16 residues. Germline V gene lookup returns CDR1 MNHEY and CDR2 SVGAGI. Trimming removed 0 bases at V and 0 bases at J, with 11 bases between. The CDR3 nucleotides read TGTGCCAGCAGTTACTCTTTCGGGGAAACTAACTATGGCTACACCTTC. Protein: CASSYSFGETNYGYTF.

The J gene is TRBJ1-2, the V gene TRBV6-5, with D possibly TRBD1 on 6 matching bases. The CDR3 spans 13 residues. V lost 0 bases and J 6 bases, leaving 8 bases between the germline ends. Germline CDR1 and CDR2: MNHEY and SVGAGI. CDR3 amino acids: CASSYSPGDGYTF. The CDR3 nucleotides are TGTGCCAGCAGTTACTCACCAGGGGATGGCTACACCTTC.

This chain links TRBV28 with TRBJ1-1; no clear D. Germline-derived CDR1 and CDR2 are MDHEN and SYDVKM. The CDR3 contains 13 residues. Trimming removed 3 bases from V and 1 base from J, with 6 bases in between. CDR3 bases: TGTGCCAGCAGTTTCCCAGGGAACACTGAAGCTTTCTTT. Residues: CASSFPGNTEAFF.

The rearrangement uses TRBV2 and TRBJ2-2; D perhaps matches TRBD2 (5 bases). V shed 2 bases and J shed 2 bases, with 12 bases lying between them. This CDR3 is built from 16 residues. Germline values: CDR1 SNHLY, CDR2 FYNNEI. The CDR3 loop is CASSEQLDYNTGELFF. In DNA, the CDR3 is TGTGCCAGCAGTGAACAACTAGATTATAACACCGGGGAGCTGTTTTTT.

The chain joins TRBV2 to TRBJ2-7, with no clear D. The germline V gene encodes CDR1 SNHLY and CDR2 FYNNEI. The CDR3 is 13 residues long. The germline V and J ends were trimmed by 10 bases and 2 bases, with 15 bases remaining between them. CDR3: CATITGSTYEQYF. CDR3 DNA sequence: TGTGCCACCATTACCGGGTCAACCTACGAGCAGTACTTC.

This chain links TRBV7-8 with TRBJ1-4, with 8 bases lining up with TRBD1. This CDR3 has 14 residues. V shed 5 bases and J 14 bases; nucleotides not matched to a gene: 13. In germline, CDR1 is SGHVS, CDR2 FQNEAQ. The CDR3 nucleotides read TGTGCCAGCAGCCCGACGACAGGGGCGTCTGTCCTGTTTTTT. This gives the protein CASSPTTGASVLFF.

V is TRBV30 and J is TRBJ2-2, with a tentative D call TRBD1 (6 bases). CDR3 length: 15 amino acids. Trimming removed 0 bases from V and 1 base from J, with 9 bases in between. Germline CDR1 reads GTSNPN; CDR2 reads SVGIG (reference sequence). The DNA of the CDR3 is TGTGCCTGGAGTGTGGGGGCGGAGAACACCGGGGAGCTGTTTTTT. It specifies CAWSVGAENTGELFF.

The V gene is TRBV28, the J gene TRBJ1-1; a possible D gene is TRBD1 (5 bases). The germline CDR1 and CDR2 sequences are MDHEN and SYDVKM. Deletions cut 5 bases from V and 2 bases from J, with 15 bases between. The CDR3 totals 15 residues. The CDR3 spells CASSTEPGLNTEAFF. The CDR3 bases are TGTGCCAGCAGTACAGAACCGGGACTTAACACTGAAGCTTTCTTT.

The V call is TRBV30, the J call TRBJ2-3; D gene ambiguous. V was pared by 4 bases and J by 5 bases, with 13 bases between. Germline V gene sequence: CDR1 GTSNPN, CDR2 SVGIG (reference sequence). The CDR3 has 13 residues. CDR3 sequence reads: CAWTPELGDTQYF. In DNA form, the CDR3 reads TGTGCCTGGACCCCGGAGTTGGGAGATACGCAGTATTTT.

V is TRBV27 and J is TRBJ2-6; 7 bases are shared with TRBD1. Germline loops: CDR1 MNHEY, CDR2 SMNVEV (reference sequence). The V segment lost 2 bases and the J segment 4 bases; nucleotides outside the gene matches: 2. The CDR3 is 15 residues long. CDR3 sequence: CASSLTGVGANVLTF. The CDR3 nucleotides are TGTGCCAGCAGTTTAACAGGGGTCGGGGCCAACGTCCTGACTTTC.

The chain uses TRBV10-3 and TRBJ2-3, with 12 positions matching TRBD2. In germline, CDR1 is ENHRY, CDR2 SYGVKD. This CDR3 has 13 amino acids. After removal of 11 bases from V and 6 bases from J, the junction contained 6 bases not matched to a gene. The CDR3 protein is CAVLAGGLDTQYF. For the CDR3, the DNA is TGTGCCGTTCTAGCGGGAGGGTTGGATACGCAGTATTTT.

The chain is built from TRBV4-2 and TRBJ2-2; 12 nucleotides line up with TRBD2. V gave up 1 base and J gave up 6 bases; unmatched junction bases: 3. The CDR3 is 16 amino acids. Germline V gene data show CDR1 as LGHNA and CDR2 as YNFKEQ. DNA of the CDR3: TGTGCCAGCAGCCAAGGACTAGCGGGAGAACCCGGGGAGCTGTTTTTT. Translation: CASSQGLAGEPGELFF.

The rearrangement links TRBV5-1 to TRBJ2-1, with 7 bases aligning to TRBD1. Trimming removed 0 bases from V and 3 bases from J; junction bases left unmatched: 6. The germline gives CDR1 SGHRS, CDR2 YFSETQ. The CDR3 contains 16 residues. CDR3 region: CASSLDRDSLYNEQFF. CDR3 bases: TGCGCCAGCAGCTTGGACCGGGACAGCCTCTACAATGAGCAGTTCTTC.

The chain carries TRBV7-9 and TRBJ1-1, with 9 bases lining up with TRBD1. With V trimmed by 1 base and J by 10 bases, 13 bases remained unmatched. Germline V CDR1 and CDR2: SEHNR, FQNEAQ (reference sequence). This CDR3 is 16 amino acids long. This CDR3 is CASSLGGQGGFVTAFF. CDR3 bases: TGTGCCAGCAGCTTAGGGGGACAGGGAGGGTTCGTAACAGCTTTCTTT.

This clone was seen only once. The J gene is TRBJ2-1, the V gene TRBV7-2; the match to TRBD2 covers 9 bases. The junction had 8 bases not matched to a gene; V was cut back by 1 base and J by 7 bases. The germline V gene encodes CDR1 SGHTA and CDR2 FQGNSA. This CDR3 comprises 16 residues. The chain's CDR3 is CASSLVGGGAGNEQFF. CDR3 sequence (DNA): TGTGCCAGCAGCTTAGTTGGCGGGGGGGCCGGGAATGAGCAGTTCTTC.

This clone has a single count. V gene TRBV9 combines with J gene TRBJ2-3, with 8 bases lining up with TRBD1. The germline V gene has CDR1 SGDLS and CDR2 YYNGEE. There are 14 residues in the CDR3. V was pared by 3 bases and J by 5 bases, with 5 bases of the junction left unmatched. For the CDR3, the DNA is TGTGCCAGCAGCGAGACAGGGGTTGGAGATACGCAGTATTTT. Translation: CASSETGVGDTQYF.

The J gene is TRBJ2-1, the V gene TRBV9, with D maybe TRBD2 (6 bases). The CDR3 has 14 residues. Trimming left V 5 bases short and J 1 base short, with 10 bases between. Germline V gene data show CDR1 as SGDLS and CDR2 as YYNGEE. The CDR3 loop reads CASSGGESYNEQFF. The CDR3 DNA is TGTGCCAGCAGTGGAGGGGAGTCCTACAATGAGCAGTTCTTC.

The chain has TRBV25-1 and TRBJ1-4, with D tentatively TRBD1 (5 bases). The CDR3 runs 13 residues. V was cut by 8 bases and J by 8 bases, with 15 bases left in between. Germline assignment: CDR1 MGHDK and CDR2 SYGVNS. This CDR3 is CASSPGVREKLFF. CDR3 coding DNA: TGTGCCAGCTCCCCGGGGGTTAGGGAAAAACTGTTTTTT.

The J gene is TRBJ2-1, the V gene TRBV5-1; TRBD2 matches at 8 bases. With 5 bases clipped from V and 3 bases from J, the junction kept 4 bases outside the gene matches. The CDR3 extends over 14 amino acids. Germline CDR1 and CDR2: SGHRS and YFSETQ. CDR3 sequence: CASRPTSGYNEQFF. The DNA for the CDR3 is TGCGCCAGCAGACCCACTAGCGGCTACAATGAGCAGTTCTTC.